This entry lists 13 T cell receptor beta chains sequenced from one sample in a study of T cells in Graves' hyperthyroidism and ophthalmopathy. There were TCR beta CDR3 regions amplified from RNA transcripts. HTBI primers drove first-round RT-PCR of the TCR CDR3. From the multiplex PCR reads, TCRdb called clonotypes with MiXCR, one entry per CDR3 protein. The sample has about 350,000 distinct CDR3 sequences, roughly 13% seen once. The sample comprised blood. The receptor set was obtained from a woman in her twenties or thirties with Graves' hyperthyroidism.

The V and J genes are TRBV5-1 and TRBJ1-2; 9 nucleotides align to TRBD1. The ends lost 4 bases at V and 6 bases at J; junction bases unmatched: 10. Germline V lookup: CDR1 SGHRS, CDR2 YFSETQ. This CDR3 has 15 residues. The CDR3 sequence is CASSTRHRGQNGYTF. CDR3 sequence (DNA): TGCGCCAGCAGCACTAGGCACAGGGGGCAGAATGGCTACACCTTC.

This clonotype came up many times. CDR3 coding DNA: TGTGCCAGCAGTCGTTGGGGACTACTCTCCAATGAGCAGTTCTTC. This sequence encodes CASSRWGLLSNEQFF. The chain joins TRBV7-9 to TRBJ2-1; 7 nucleotides match TRBD2. The V and J ends lost 6 bases and 6 bases, in that order; junction bases with no gene match: 11. The CDR3 is 15 amino acids. Germline CDR1 SEHNR, CDR2 FQNEAQ (reference sequence).

As to this clonotype: Its ends do not fully match the called genes, so a read error is possible. The chain links TRBV20-1 to TRBJ2-5, with D maybe TRBD1 (5 bases). This CDR3 comprises 14 residues. Per germline, CDR1 DFQATT and CDR2 SNEGSKA (reference sequence). CDR3 amino acids: CNAGHPRAQETQYF. CDR3 nucleotide sequence: TGCAATGCTGGACACCCCAGGGCCCAAGAGACCCAGTACTTC.

This sequence joins TRBV29-1 and TRBJ2-5; possible D gene TRBD2, 5 bases. Trimming took off 1 base at V and 3 bases at J, with 6 bases between the two ends. CDR1 SQVTM and CDR2 ANQGSEA come from the germline V gene. This CDR3 region has 12 residues. The CDR3 sequence: CSVEVGEETQYF. Here the CDR3 DNA reads TGCAGCGTTGAAGTGGGAGAAGAGACCCAGTACTTC.

The chain uses TRBV7-9 and TRBJ1-5, with TRBD1 as a possible D gene (6 bases). Germline CDR1 reads SEHNR; CDR2 reads FQNEAQ (reference sequence). With 2 bases removed from V and 5 bases from J, the gap between germline ends came to 10 bases. The CDR3 is 14 amino acids. The CDR3 spells CASSLQGPYQPQHF. For the CDR3, the DNA is TGTGCCAGCAGCTTACAGGGGCCGTATCAGCCCCAGCATTTT. Complete variable domain (other parts from reference TRBV7-9 and TRBJ1-5): DTGVSQNPRHKITKRGQNVTFRCDPISEHNRLYWYRQTLGQGPEFLTYFQNEAQLEKSRLLSDRFSAERPKGSFSTLEIQRTEQGDSAMYLCASSLQGPYQPQHFGDGTRLSIL.

This clonotype was seen only a few times. V and J are TRBV10-2 and TRBJ2-5; TRBD2 might be the D (5 bases). The CDR3 totals 13 residues. V was pared by 0 bases and J by 5 bases, with 7 bases between. From germline, CDR1 is WSHSY and CDR2 SAAADI. The CDR3 region has the DNA TGCGCCAGCAGTGAGTCGGAGGTTGAGACCCAGTACTTC. Its translation is CASSESEVETQYF.

This clonotype turned up a few times. The J gene is TRBJ1-5, the V gene TRBV19, with D tentatively TRBD1 (6 bases). Per the germline V gene, CDR1 is LNHDA and CDR2 is SQIVND (reference sequence). Trimming cost V 1 base and J 7 bases, with 17 bases left between them. The CDR3 length is 16 residues. The CDR3 nucleotides read TGTGCCAGTAGTATAGTTCTGTCCGGGGGCGGCCAGCCCCAGCATTTT. Translated, it gives CASSIVLSGGGQPQHF.

This clonotype showed up many times. V gene TRBV20-1 combines with J gene TRBJ2-5; D is unclear. V lost 0 bases, J lost 0 bases, and 17 bases lay in between. Germline V gives CDR1 DFQATT, CDR2 SNEGSKA (reference sequence). The CDR3 covers 17 residues. CDR3 DNA: TGCAGTGCTAGAGATTTTGCTACGCCGGCCTACCAAGAGACCCAGTACTTC. Its protein is CSARDFATPAYQETQYF.

As regards this clonotype: The junction shows a germline mismatch at one end, possibly a read error. The CDR3 DNA is TGTGCCAGCAGCTTGTGGGGGGCGCGTCAGCGCCAGCATTTT. Its translation: CASSLWGARQRQHF. The V gene is TRBV5-5, the J gene TRBJ1-5; tentatively, D is TRBD1 (6 bases). CDR1 is SGHKS and CDR2 is YYEKEE in the germline V gene (reference sequence). The CDR3 spans 14 residues.

This clonotype was detected only a few times. This rearrangement joins TRBV29-1 to TRBJ2-1; 12 bases fit TRBD2. Germline trimming cut 6 bases from V and 2 bases from J; bases unmatched to any gene: 5. CDR1 is SQVTM, CDR2 ANQGSEA, per germline. The CDR3 runs 15 residues. The CDR3 region is CSVWTSGVTYNEQFF. In DNA form, the CDR3 reads TGCAGCGTCTGGACTAGCGGGGTTACCTACAATGAGCAGTTCTTC.

This clonotype turned up a few times. The chain combines TRBV5-1 with TRBJ2-1, with TRBD1 matching 9 bases. The CDR3 has 12 amino acids. J gave up 15 bases and V 4 bases, and 8 bases lay outside the gene matches. Germline V gene lookup returns CDR1 SGHRS and CDR2 YFSETQ. The CDR3: CASSEGQGGSFF. The CDR3 nucleotides are TGCGCCAGCAGCGAGGGACAGGGAGGCTCGTTCTTC.

This clonotype was seen at least ten times. The gene calls are TRBV7-9 and TRBJ2-5; D call uncertain. In germline, CDR1 is SEHNR, CDR2 FQNEAQ (reference sequence). Trimming removed 5 bases at V and 1 base at J, with 5 bases between. The CDR3 runs to 12 residues. In DNA form, the CDR3 reads TGTGCCAGCAGCGCCCTCCAAGAGACCCAGTACTTC. Protein: CASSALQETQYF.

There are a few counts of this clonotype. The rearrangement uses TRBV28 and TRBJ2-2; D gene ambiguous. Trimming took off 10 bases at V and 0 bases at J, with 9 bases between the two ends. This CDR3 contains 13 residues. The germline CDR1 and CDR2 sequences are MDHEN and SYDVKM. CDR3 sequence (DNA): TGTGCCATCGGTAGGACGAACACCGGGGAGCTGTTTTTT. Residues: CAIGRTNTGELFF.